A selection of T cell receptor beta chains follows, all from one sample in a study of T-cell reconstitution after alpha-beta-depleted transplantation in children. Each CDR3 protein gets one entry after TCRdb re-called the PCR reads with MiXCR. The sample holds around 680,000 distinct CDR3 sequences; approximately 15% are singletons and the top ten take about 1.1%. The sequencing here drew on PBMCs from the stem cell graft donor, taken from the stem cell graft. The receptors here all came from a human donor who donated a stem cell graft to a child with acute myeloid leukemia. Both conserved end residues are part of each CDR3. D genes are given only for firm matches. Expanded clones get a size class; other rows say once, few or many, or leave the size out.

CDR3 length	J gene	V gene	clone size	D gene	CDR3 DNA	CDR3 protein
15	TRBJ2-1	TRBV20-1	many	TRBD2	TGCAGTGCTAGACCCCTAGCGGGGGGGAATTATGAGCAGTTCTTC	CSARPLAGGNYEQFF
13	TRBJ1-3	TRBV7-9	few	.	TGTGCCAGCAGGGTTACGGTGGGAAACACCATATATTTT	CASRVTVGNTIYF
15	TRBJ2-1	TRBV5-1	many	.	TGCGCCAGCAGCTTGGAGGGAGGTAGGGACAATGAGCAGTTCTTC	CASSLEGGRDNEQFF
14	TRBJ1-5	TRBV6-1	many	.	TGTGCCAGCAAGAGTATCCGTACGGGCCAGCCCCAGCATTTT	CASKSIRTGQPQHF
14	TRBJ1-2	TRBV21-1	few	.	TGTGCCAGCAGCCAGACAGGGAGGTACTATGGCTACACCTTC	CASSQTGRYYGYTF
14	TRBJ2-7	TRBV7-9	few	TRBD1	TGTGCCAGCAGCCCCGGGACAGCAGCCTACGAGCAGTACTTC	CASSPGTAAYEQYF
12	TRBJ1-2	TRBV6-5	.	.	TGTGCCAGCCTCGACTGCGGGTTAGGCTACACCTTC	CASLDCGLGYTF
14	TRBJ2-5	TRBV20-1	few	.	TGCAGCCAGAGGGGGGCCCCCAAACGAGAGACCCAGTACTTC	CSQRGAPKRETQYF
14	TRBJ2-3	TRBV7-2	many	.	TGTGCCAGCAGCTTCGGGGCAGGGTTGGATACGCAGTATTTT	CASSFGAGLDTQYF
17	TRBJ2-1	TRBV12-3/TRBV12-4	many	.	TGTGCCAGCAGAGACCCAGGACTATCAGCGTCCTACAATGAGCAGTTCTTC	CASRDPGLSASYNEQFF
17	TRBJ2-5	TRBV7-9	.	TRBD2	TGTGCCAGCAGCTTAGGGGTCAGCCGGGCGGGGGAAGAGACCCAGTACTTC	CASSLGVSRAGEETQYF
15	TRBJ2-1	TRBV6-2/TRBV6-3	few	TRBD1	TGTGCCAGCAGTCGAGGGACAGGAGCCTACAATGAGCAGTTCTTC	CASSRGTGAYNEQFF
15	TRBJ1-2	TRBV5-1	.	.	TGCGCCAGCAGCTTCCAGCCCCGGGCGGACTATGGCTACACCTTC	CASSFQPRADYGYTF
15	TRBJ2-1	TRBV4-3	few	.	TGCGCCAGCAGCCAAGAAGTCCCTCGGGGTCAAATCCCGTTCTTC	CASSQEVPRGQIPFF
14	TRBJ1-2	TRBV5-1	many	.	TGCGCCAGCAGCCACGACGGGGAGAGCTTGGGCTACACCTTC	CASSHDGESLGYTF
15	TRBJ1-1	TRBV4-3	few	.	TGCGCCAGCAGCCAAGGCGTCAGGGAAGGAACTGAAGCTTTCTTT	CASSQGVREGTEAFF
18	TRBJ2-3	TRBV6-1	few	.	TGTGCCAGCAGCAGCACTAGACGGGGATGGGGGAGCACAGATACGCAGTATTTT	CASSSTRRGWGSTDTQYF
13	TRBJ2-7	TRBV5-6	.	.	TGTGCCAGCAGCGATGGGGTACTCTACGAGCAGTACTTC	CASSDGVLYEQYF
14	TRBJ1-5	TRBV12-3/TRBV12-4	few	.	TGTGCCAGCAGTCCACTACAGGGAAATCAGCCCCAGCATTTT	CASSPLQGNQPQHF
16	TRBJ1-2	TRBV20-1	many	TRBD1	TGCAGTGCTAGAGATCCAGGGGTAGGGGGCGTTCGTGGCTACACCTTC	CSARDPGVGGVRGYTF
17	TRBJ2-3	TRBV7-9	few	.	TGTGCCAGCAGCCCCCGGGCCACTGGGTCGGGCACAGATACGCAGTATTTT	CASSPRATGSGTDTQYF
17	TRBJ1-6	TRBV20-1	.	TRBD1	TGCAGTGCTAGAGATCCGACGACAGGGGGCTGGAATTCACCCCTCCACTTT	CSARDPTTGGWNSPLHF
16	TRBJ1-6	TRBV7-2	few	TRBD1	TGTGCCAGCAGCTTAGGTGGAGACAGGGGAAATTCACCCCTCCACTTT	CASSLGGDRGNSPLHF
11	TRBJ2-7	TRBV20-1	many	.	TGCAGTGCTAGAGATGGGGAGACAGTGAATTTC	CSARDGETVNF
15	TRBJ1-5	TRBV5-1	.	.	TGCGCCAGCAGCTCCACCGGGACGGATAATCAGCCCCAGCATTTT	CASSSTGTDNQPQHF
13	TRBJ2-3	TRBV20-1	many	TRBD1	TGCAGTGCCCGAGGGACAGGGACAGATACGCAGTATTTT	CSARGTGTDTQYF
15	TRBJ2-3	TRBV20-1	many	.	TGCAGTGCTTCTAGACAGGGAGGGATCACAGATACGCAGTATTTT	CSASRQGGITDTQYF
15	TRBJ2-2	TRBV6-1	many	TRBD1	TGTGCCAGCAGTACCGGGACAGGCTACACCGGGGAGCTGTTTTTT	CASSTGTGYTGELFF
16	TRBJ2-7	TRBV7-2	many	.	TGTGCCAGCAGCTTAGCTTCCAAAGGGGTAATGAGTGAGCAGTACTTC	CASSLASKGVMSEQYF
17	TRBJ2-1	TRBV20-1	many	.	TGCAGTGCTCCCGACCCGGCGAGGTCAGATCTCTACAATGAGCAGTTCTTC	CSAPDPARSDLYNEQFF
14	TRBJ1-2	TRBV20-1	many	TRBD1	TGCAGTGCTAGTGTAAGACAGGGTAACTATGGCTACACCTTC	CSASVRQGNYGYTF
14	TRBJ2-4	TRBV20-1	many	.	TGCAGTGCTGGACATCCTATAGCCAAAAACATTCAGTACTTC	CSAGHPIAKNIQYF